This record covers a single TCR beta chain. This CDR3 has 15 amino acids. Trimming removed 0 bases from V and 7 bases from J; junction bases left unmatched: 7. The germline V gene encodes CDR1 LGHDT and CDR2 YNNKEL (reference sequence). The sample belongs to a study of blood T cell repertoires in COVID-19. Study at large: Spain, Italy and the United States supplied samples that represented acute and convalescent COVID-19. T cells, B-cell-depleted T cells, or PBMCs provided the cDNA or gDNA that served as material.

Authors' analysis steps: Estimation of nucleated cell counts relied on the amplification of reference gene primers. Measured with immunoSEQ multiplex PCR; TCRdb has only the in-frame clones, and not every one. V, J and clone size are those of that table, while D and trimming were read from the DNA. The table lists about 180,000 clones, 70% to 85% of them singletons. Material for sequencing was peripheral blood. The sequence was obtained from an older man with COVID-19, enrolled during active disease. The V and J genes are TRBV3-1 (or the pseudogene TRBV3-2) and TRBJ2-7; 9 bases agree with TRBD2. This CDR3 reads CASSQDASGVGEQYF. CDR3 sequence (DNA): TGTGCCAGCAGCCAAGATGCTAGCGGGGTAGGGGAGCAGTACTTC.